This TCR beta chain was sequenced during a study of beta chain features in type 1 diabetes. Study results and limitations: Across all four CD4+ subsets, people with type 1 diabetes showed modestly shorter TCRB CDR3s.

Reverse transcription of all isolated RNA meant that expressed TCRB transcripts were sequenced. Mean read depth for naive, central memory and regulatory T cell samples was several million reads. The assay was immunoSEQ multiplex PCR, and TCRdb's table has in-frame clones only and misses some. The sample has 500,000 to 650,000 clones; roughly 12% are singletons. After removal of 0 bases from V and 3 bases from J, the junction contained 9 bases not matched to a gene. Germline-derived CDR1 and CDR2 are SGDLS and YYNGEE. CDR3 length: 17 amino acids. This clone was seen a handful of times. Its specificity is not known.

The rearrangement links TRBV9 to TRBJ2-3; 8 bases map to TRBD1. The source is a man aged 25-40 years with type 1 diabetes. Sequenced material: naive CD4+ T cells from blood. The CDR3 DNA follows: TGTGCCAGCAGCGTAGAGGCGGCGGACAGGGCGACAGATACGCAGTATTTT. Its protein is CASSVEAADRATDTQYF.